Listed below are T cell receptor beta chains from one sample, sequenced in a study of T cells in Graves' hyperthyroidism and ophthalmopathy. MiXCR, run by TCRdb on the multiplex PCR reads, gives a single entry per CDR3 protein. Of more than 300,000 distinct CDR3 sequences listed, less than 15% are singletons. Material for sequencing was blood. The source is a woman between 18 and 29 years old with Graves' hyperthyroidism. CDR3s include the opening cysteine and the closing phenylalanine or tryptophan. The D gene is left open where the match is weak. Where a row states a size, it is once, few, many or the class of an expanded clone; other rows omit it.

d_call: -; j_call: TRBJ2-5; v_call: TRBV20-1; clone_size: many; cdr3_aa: CSARLKGGYKETQYF; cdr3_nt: TGCAGTGCTAGGTTAAAAGGGGGATACAAAGAGACCCAGTACTTC
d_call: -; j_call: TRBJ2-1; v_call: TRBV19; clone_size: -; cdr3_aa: CASSPLNRVAYNEQFF; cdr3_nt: TGTGCCAGTAGCCCCCTAAACAGGGTCGCCTACAATGAGCAGTTCTTC
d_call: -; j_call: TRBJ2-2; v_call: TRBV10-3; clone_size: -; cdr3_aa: CAISETGGDTGELFF; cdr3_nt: TGTGCCATCAGTGAAACAGGGGGGGACACCGGGGAGCTGTTTTTT
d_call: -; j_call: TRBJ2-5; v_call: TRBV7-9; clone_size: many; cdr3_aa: CASSSPVLETQYF; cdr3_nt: TGTGCCAGCAGCAGCCCCGTATTAGAGACCCAGTACTTC
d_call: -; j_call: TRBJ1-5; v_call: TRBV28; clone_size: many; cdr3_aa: CASSFKGGAVNQPQHF; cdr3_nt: TGTGCCAGCAGTTTCAAGGGAGGGGCGGTGAATCAGCCCCAGCATTTT
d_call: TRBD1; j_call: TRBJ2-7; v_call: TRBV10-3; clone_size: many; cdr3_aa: CAITRTGSSYEQYF; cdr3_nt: TGTGCCATCACCCGGACAGGGAGCTCCTACGAGCAGTACTTC
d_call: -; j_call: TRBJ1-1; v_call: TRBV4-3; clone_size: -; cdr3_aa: CASSQTGLNTEAFF; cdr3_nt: TGCGCCAGCAGCCAAACAGGGCTGAACACTGAGGCTTTCTTT
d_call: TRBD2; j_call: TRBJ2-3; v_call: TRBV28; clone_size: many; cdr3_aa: CASSLAGGPPDTQYF; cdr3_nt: TGTGCCAGCAGTTTAGCGGGAGGGCCCCCAGATACGCAGTATTTT
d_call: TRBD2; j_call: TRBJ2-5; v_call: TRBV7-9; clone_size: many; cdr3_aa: CASSLDARREGLLQETQYF; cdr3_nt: TGTGCCAGCAGCTTAGACGCCCGGCGGGAGGGCCTTCTACAAGAGACCCAGTACTTC
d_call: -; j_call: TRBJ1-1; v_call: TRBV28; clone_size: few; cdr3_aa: CASSFSWATEAFF; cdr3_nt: TGTGCCAGCAGTTTTAGCTGGGCCACTGAAGCTTTCTTT
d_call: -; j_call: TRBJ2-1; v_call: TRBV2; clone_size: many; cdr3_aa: CASSEMKVAEQFF; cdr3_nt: TGTGCCAGCAGTGAAATGAAGGTAGCGGAGCAGTTCTTC
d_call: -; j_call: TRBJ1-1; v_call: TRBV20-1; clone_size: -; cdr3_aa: CSARDSGLGAAFF; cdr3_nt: TGCAGTGCTAGAGATTCCGGGCTAGGTGCGGCTTTCTTT
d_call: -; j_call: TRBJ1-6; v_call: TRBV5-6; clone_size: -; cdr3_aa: CASSKGGISYNSPLHF; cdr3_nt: TGTGCCAGCAGCAAAGGGGGGATCTCCTATAATTCACCCCTCCACTTT
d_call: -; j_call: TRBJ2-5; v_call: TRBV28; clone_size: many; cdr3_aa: CASSLTGRGETQYF; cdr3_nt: TGTGCCAGCAGTTTAACGGGACGGGGAGAGACCCAGTACTTC
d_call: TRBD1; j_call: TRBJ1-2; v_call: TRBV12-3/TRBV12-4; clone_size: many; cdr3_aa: CASSLSYQGVEYGYTF; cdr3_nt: TGTGCCAGCAGTTTAAGTTATCAGGGGGTCGAGTATGGCTACACCTTC
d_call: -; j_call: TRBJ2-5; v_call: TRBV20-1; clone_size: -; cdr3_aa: CSAQNSGGETQYF; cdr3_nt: TGCAGTGCTCAGAATTCAGGGGGGGAGACCCAGTACTTC
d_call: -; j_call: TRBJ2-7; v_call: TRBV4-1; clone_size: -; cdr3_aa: CASSQVSSYEQYF; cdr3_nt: TGCGCCAGCAGCCAAGTATCCTCCTACGAGCAGTACTTC
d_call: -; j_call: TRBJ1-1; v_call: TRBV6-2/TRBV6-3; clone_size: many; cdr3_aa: CASSWPSNTEAFF; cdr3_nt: TGTGCCAGCAGTTGGCCGTCGAACACTGAAGCTTTCTTT
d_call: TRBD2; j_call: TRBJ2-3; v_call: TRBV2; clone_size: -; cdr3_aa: CARPLTSGSTDTQYF; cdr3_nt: TGTGCCAGACCCCTCACTAGCGGGAGCACAGATACGCAGTATTTT
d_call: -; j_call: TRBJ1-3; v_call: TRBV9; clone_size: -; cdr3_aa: CASSVSWGSGNTIYF; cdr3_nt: TGTGCCAGCAGCGTGTCCTGGGGATCTGGAAACACCATATATTTT
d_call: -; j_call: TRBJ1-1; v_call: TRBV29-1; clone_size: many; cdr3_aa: CSVETGRSTEAFF; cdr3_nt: TGCAGCGTTGAAACCGGGCGAAGCACTGAAGCTTTCTTT